This T cell receptor (beta chain) was recorded in a study of control samples from healthy donors and cancer patients. The protocol was immunoSEQ multiplex PCR, while the TCRdb copy is restricted to in-frame clones and leaves out a portion. The sample includes about 120,000 clones, approximately 93% seen only once; the top ten take 7.8%. With 4 bases removed from V and 2 bases from J, the gap between germline ends came to 19 bases. The V gene's germline CDR1 is SGHRS and CDR2 YFSETQ. The CDR3 has 16 residues. The chain has TRBV5-1 and TRBJ2-7; perhaps TRBD1 as D (5 bases). The specimen sequenced was blood. This receptor was obtained from a woman under 30 in good health. This CDR3 reads CASSPRRGQGTYEQYF. The CDR3 nucleotides read TGCGCCAGCAGCCCCCGACGCGGACAAGGGACCTACGAGCAGTACTTC. Full variable domain (outside the CDR3, taken from reference TRBV5-1 and TRBJ2-7): KAGVTQTPRYLIKTRGQQVTLSCSPISGHRSVSWYQQTPGQGLQFLFEYFSETQRNKGNFPGRFSGRQFSNSRSEMNVSTLELGDSALYLCASSPRRGQGTYEQYFGPGTRLTVT.